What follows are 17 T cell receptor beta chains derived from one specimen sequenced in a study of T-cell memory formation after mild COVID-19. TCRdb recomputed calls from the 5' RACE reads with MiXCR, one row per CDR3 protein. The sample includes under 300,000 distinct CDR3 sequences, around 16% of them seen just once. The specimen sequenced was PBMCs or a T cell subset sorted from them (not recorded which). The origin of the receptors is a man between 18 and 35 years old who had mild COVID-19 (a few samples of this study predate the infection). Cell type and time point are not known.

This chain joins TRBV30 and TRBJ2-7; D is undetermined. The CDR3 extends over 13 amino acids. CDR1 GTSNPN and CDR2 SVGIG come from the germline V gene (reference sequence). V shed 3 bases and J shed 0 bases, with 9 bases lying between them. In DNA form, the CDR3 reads TGTGCCTGGAGAGCCAGGTTCTCCTACGAGCAGTACTTC. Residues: CAWRARFSYEQYF. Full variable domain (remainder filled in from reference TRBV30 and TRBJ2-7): SQTIHQWPATLVQPVGSPLSLECTVEGTSNPNLYWYRQAAGRGLQLLFYSVGIGQISSEVPQNLSASRPQDRQFILSSKKLLLSDSGFYLCAWRARFSYEQYFGPGTRLTVT.

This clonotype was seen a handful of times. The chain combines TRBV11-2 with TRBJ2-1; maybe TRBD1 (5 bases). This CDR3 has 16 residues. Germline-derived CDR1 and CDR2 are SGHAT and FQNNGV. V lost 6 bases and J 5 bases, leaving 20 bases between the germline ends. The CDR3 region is CASRTLRGALNNEQFF. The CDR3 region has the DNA TGTGCCAGCAGGACCTTGCGTGGGGCCCTCAACAATGAGCAGTTCTTC.

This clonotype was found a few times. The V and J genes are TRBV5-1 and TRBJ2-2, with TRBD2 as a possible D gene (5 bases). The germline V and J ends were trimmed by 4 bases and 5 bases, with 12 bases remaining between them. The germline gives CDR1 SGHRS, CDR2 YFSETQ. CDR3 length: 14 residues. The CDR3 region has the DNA TGCGCCAGCAGCCCCGAGGGCCTAACCGGGGAGCTGTTTTTT. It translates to CASSPEGLTGELFF.

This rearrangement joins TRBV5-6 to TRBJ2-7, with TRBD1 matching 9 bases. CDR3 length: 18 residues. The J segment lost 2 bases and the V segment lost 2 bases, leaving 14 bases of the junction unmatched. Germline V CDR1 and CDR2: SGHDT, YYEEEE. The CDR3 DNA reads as TGTGCCAGCAGCTTTCAATTTACCGGGACAGGGCGTACCTACGAGCAGTACTTC. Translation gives CASSFQFTGTGRTYEQYF. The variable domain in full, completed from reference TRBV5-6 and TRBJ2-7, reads DAGVTQSPTHLIKTRGQQVTLRCSPKSGHDTVSWYQQALGQGPQFIFQYYEEEERQRGNFPDRFSGHQFPNYSSELNVNALLLGDSALYLCASSFQFTGTGRTYEQYFGPGTRLTVT.

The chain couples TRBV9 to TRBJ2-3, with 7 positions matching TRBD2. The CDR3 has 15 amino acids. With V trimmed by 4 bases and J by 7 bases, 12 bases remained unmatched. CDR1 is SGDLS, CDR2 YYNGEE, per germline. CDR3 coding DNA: TGTGCCAGCAGCCCGACCGGGACTACCTACCATACGCAGTATTTT. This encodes CASSPTGTTYHTQYF.

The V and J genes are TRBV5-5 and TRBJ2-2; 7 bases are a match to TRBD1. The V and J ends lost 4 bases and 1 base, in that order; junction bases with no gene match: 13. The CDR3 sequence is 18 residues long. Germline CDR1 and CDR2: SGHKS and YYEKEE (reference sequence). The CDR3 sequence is CASSQTTGTAMNTGELFF. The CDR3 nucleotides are TGTGCCAGCAGCCAAACTACCGGGACAGCTATGAACACCGGGGAGCTGTTTTTT.

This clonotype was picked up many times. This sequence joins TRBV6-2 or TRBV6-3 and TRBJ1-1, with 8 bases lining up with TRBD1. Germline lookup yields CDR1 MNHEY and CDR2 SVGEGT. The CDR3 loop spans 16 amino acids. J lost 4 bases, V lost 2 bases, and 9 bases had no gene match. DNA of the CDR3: TGTGCCAGCAGTTACGACCTGACAGGGGAGGCCACTGAAGCTTTCTTT. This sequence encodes CASSYDLTGEATEAFF.

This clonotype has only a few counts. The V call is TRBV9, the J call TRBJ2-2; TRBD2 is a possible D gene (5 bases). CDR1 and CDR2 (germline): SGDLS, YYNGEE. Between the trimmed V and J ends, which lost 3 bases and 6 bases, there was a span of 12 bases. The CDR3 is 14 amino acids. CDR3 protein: CASSDLGVSGELFF. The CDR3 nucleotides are TGTGCCAGCAGCGACCTCGGGGTGTCCGGGGAGCTGTTTTTT.

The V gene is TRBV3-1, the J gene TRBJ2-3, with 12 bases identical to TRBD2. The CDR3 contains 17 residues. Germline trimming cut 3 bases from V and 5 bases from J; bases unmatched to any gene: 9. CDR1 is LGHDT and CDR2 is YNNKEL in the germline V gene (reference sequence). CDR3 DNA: TGTGCCAGCAGCCACCAATTGACTAGCGGGGGAGGAGATACGCAGTATTTT. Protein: CASSHQLTSGGGDTQYF.

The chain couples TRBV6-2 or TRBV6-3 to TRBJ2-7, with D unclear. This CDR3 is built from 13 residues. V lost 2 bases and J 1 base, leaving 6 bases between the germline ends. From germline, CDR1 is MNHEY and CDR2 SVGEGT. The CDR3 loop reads CASSYAGSYEQYV. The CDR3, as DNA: TGTGCCAGCAGTTACGCCGGTTCCTACGAGCAGTACGTC.

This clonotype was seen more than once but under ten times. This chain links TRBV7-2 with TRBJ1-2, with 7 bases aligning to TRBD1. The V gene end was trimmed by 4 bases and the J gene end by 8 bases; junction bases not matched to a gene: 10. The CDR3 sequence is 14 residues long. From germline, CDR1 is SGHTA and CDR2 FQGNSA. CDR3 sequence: CASSSTGKFMGYTF. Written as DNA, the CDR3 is TGTGCCAGCAGCTCGACAGGGAAGTTTATGGGCTACACCTTC.

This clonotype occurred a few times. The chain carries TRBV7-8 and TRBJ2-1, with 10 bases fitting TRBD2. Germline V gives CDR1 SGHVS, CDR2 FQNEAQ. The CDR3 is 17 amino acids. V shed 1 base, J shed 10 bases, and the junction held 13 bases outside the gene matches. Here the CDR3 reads CASSLGVAGGPLGEQFF. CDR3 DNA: TGTGCCAGCAGCTTAGGGGTAGCGGGGGGCCCGCTCGGAGAGCAGTTCTTC.

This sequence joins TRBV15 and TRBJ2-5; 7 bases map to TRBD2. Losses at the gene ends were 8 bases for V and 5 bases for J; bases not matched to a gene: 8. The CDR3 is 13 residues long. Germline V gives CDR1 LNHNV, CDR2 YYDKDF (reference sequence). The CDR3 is CATGGGIHETQYF. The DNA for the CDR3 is TGTGCCACCGGGGGGGGAATCCACGAGACCCAGTACTTC. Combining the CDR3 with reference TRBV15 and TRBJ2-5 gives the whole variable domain DAMVIQNPRYQVTQFGKPVTLSCSQTLNHNVMYWYQQKSSQAPKLLFHYYDKDFNNEADTPDNFQSRRPNTSFCFLDIRSPGLGDTAMYLCATGGGIHETQYFGPGTRLLVL.

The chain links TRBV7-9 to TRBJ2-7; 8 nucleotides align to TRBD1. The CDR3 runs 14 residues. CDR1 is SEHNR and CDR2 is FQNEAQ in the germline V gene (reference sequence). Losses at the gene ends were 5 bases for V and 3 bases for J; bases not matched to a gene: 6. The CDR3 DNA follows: TGTGCCAGCAGCACATCGGGACAGGTCTACGAGCAGTACTTC. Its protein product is CASSTSGQVYEQYF.

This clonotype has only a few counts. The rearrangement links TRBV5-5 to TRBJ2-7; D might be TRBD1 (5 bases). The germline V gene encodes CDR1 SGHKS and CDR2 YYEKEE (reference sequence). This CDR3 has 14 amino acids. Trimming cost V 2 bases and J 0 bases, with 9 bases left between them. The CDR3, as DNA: TGTGCCAGCAGCTTTCGACAGTCCTCCTACGAGCAGTACTTC. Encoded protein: CASSFRQSSYEQYF. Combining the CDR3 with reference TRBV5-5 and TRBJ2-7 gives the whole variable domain DAGVTQSPTHLIKTRGQQVTLRCSPISGHKSVSWYQQVLGQGPQFIFQYYEKEERGRGNFPDRFSARQFPNYSSELNVNALLLGDSALYLCASSFRQSSYEQYFGPGTRLTVT.

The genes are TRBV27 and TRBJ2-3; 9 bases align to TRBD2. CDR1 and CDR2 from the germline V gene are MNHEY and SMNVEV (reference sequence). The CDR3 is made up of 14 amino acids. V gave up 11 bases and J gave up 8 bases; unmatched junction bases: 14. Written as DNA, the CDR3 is TGTGCCGCAGGGGCGGGGGGGAGCGAAGGTACGCAGTATTTT. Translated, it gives CAAGAGGSEGTQYF.

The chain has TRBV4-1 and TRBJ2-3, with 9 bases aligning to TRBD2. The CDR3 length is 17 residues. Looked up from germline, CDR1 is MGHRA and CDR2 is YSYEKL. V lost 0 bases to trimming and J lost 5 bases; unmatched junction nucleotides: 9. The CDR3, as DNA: TGCGCCAGCAGCCAAGATATCCGCGGGGGGGCCGTAGATACGCAGTATTTT. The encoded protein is CASSQDIRGGAVDTQYF.